These 28 T cell receptor beta chains were all obtained from the same sample, sequenced in a study of early stage breast cancer tumors. Generated by immunoSEQ multiplex PCR, the TCRdb table keeps only in-frame clones and is missing some. The sample has 60,000 to 75,000 clones, approximately 84% seen once; the top ten hold approximately 4.8%. The sequenced material came from blood. The receptor source for this set is a person in their 40s with breast cancer.

The gene calls are TRBV10-3 and TRBJ1-1; D possibly corresponds to TRBD1 (6 bases). This CDR3 is 15 amino acids long. With 3 bases removed from V and 0 bases from J, the gap between germline ends came to 11 bases. CDR1 and CDR2 (germline): ENHRY, SYGVKD. Written as DNA, the CDR3 is TGTGCCATCAGTGATCCCGGACAGCTGAACACTGAAGCTTTCTTT. This sequence encodes CAISDPGQLNTEAFF.

The rearrangement links TRBV14 to TRBJ2-1; 9 bases match TRBD2. Germline CDR1 and CDR2: SGHDN and FVKESK. The CDR3 has 14 amino acids. Unmatched junction bases numbered 5, after V lost 3 bases and J lost 8 bases. CDR3 DNA: TGTGCCAGCAGCCAGACTAGCGGTCGGGATGAGCAGTTCTTC. Translated: CASSQTSGRDEQFF.

This chain joins TRBV29-1 and TRBJ2-7; D is undetermined. The CDR3 consists of 13 residues. Germline V gives CDR1 SQVTM, CDR2 ANQGSEA. Deletions cut 6 bases from V and 2 bases from J, with 14 bases between. The CDR3 reads CSVKSGSAYEQYF. The CDR3 DNA follows: TGCAGCGTCAAATCAGGTTCTGCCTACGAGCAGTACTTC.

This clone came up a few times. The chain carries TRBV28 and TRBJ1-2, with D uncertain. CDR1 and CDR2 from the germline V gene are MDHEN and SYDVKM. Trimming pared 2 bases from V and 8 bases from J, leaving 15 bases between. The CDR3 sequence is 14 residues long. CDR3 in DNA: TGTGCCAGCAGTTTACCCCCGGGCCCCGGGGGCTACACCTTC. Residues: CASSLPPGPGGYTF.

V usage is TRBV11-2 and J usage is TRBJ1-1, with D perhaps TRBD1 (5 bases). This CDR3 has 15 residues. The germline V gene has CDR1 SGHAT and CDR2 FQNNGV. Trimming shortened V by 5 bases and J by 5 bases, and 18 bases separated the two germline ends. Here the CDR3 DNA reads TGTGCCAGCAGCCTGACCGGGACCGGGAGGACTGAAGCTTTCTTT. Amino acids: CASSLTGTGRTEAFF.

The genes are TRBV28 and TRBJ2-7, with D hard to call. The V end lost 4 bases, the J end lost 4 bases, and 17 bases lay between the germline ends. Germline V lookup: CDR1 MDHEN, CDR2 SYDVKM. This CDR3 spans 15 amino acids. DNA of the CDR3: TGTGCCAGCAGTTCTACCGGCAGAACCTTGTACGAGCAGTACTTC. Protein sequence: CASSSTGRTLYEQYF.

A few counts support this clone. This CDR3 is also generated by other DNA sequences in the sample. The chain recombines TRBV5-1 with TRBJ2-1; 7 bases are a match to TRBD2. This CDR3 is built from 15 residues. Germline-derived CDR1 and CDR2 are SGHRS and YFSETQ. V dropped 0 bases and J dropped 2; count of bases not matched to a gene: 2. The CDR3 protein is CASSLGLATYNEQFF. The CDR3 coding sequence is TGCGCCAGCAGCTTGGGACTAGCTACCTACAATGAGCAGTTCTTC.

The chain has TRBV28 and TRBJ2-2; D is ambiguous. Trimming pared 2 bases from V and 1 base from J, leaving 8 bases between. CDR3 length: 15 amino acids. The germline CDR1 and CDR2 sequences are MDHEN and SYDVKM. For the CDR3, the DNA is TGTGCCAGCAGTTTACCGTACGGGAACACCGGGGAGCTGTTTTTT. It specifies CASSLPYGNTGELFF.

This clone was counted between two and nine times. The chain joins TRBV7-3 to TRBJ2-3, with no clear D. The germline CDR1 and CDR2 sequences are SGHTA and FQGTGA. This CDR3 comprises 13 residues. V lost 5 bases and J lost 9, with 15 bases in between. This CDR3 is CASSPVRSGTQYF. CDR3 nucleotide sequence: TGTGCCAGCAGCCCAGTACGGAGTGGCACGCAGTATTTT.

This clone appeared once. The CDR3 reads CSALGGGGYTF. The DNA for the CDR3 is TGCAGTGCTTTGGGTGGGGGGGGCTACACCTTC. The rearrangement links TRBV20-1 to TRBJ1-2, with D maybe TRBD1 (5 bases). Germline V gene lookup returns CDR1 DFQATT and CDR2 SNEGSKA (reference sequence). V was shortened by 5 bases and J by 8 bases, with 12 bases between the two germline ends. The CDR3 contains 11 residues.

The chain employs TRBV6-5 and TRBJ2-7; D possibly corresponds to TRBD1 (6 bases). Trimming removed 5 bases from V and 5 bases from J, with 16 bases in between. CDR1 is MNHEY and CDR2 is SVGAGI in the germline V gene. There are 14 residues in the CDR3. This CDR3 is CASSARTESHEQYF. The CDR3 DNA is TGTGCCAGCAGTGCCCGGACAGAGTCCCACGAGCAGTACTTC.

This clone was counted between two and nine times. V and J are TRBV4-1 and TRBJ2-7; 10 bases match TRBD2. V shed 1 base and J 4 bases; nucleotides not matched to a gene: 7. Germline CDR1 MGHRA, CDR2 YSYEKL. The CDR3 is 16 residues long. The CDR3 DNA reads TGCGCCAGCAGCCAAGGAGAGTGGACTAGCGGATACGAGCAGTACTTC. Its translation: CASSQGEWTSGYEQYF.

The rearrangement uses TRBV28 and TRBJ2-3; D is uncertain. Germline loops: CDR1 MDHEN, CDR2 SYDVKM. CDR3 length: 14 amino acids. V lost 6 bases and J lost 6, with 16 bases in between. The CDR3 DNA is TGTGCCAGCAGCCTTGGAGCCCCAAGGGATACGCAGTATTTT. This codes for CASSLGAPRDTQYF.

V is TRBV30 and J is TRBJ2-1; D remains unclear. CDR1 and CDR2 from the germline V gene are GTSNPN and SVGIG (reference sequence). Trimming took 4 bases from V and 3 from J, leaving 10 bases between them. The CDR3 is made up of 13 amino acids. Here the CDR3 reads CAWTGRNYNEQFF. In DNA form, the CDR3 reads TGTGCCTGGACTGGACGGAACTACAATGAGCAGTTCTTC.

The chain employs TRBV5-1 and TRBJ2-7; a possible D gene is TRBD1 (6 bases). Trimming took off 2 bases at V and 6 bases at J, with 12 bases between the two ends. Germline V gene sequence: CDR1 SGHRS, CDR2 YFSETQ. This CDR3 spans 13 amino acids. CDR3 region: CASSFIQGAEQYF. CDR3 in DNA: TGCGCCAGCAGCTTTATACAGGGAGCCGAGCAGTACTTC.

This clone was counted between two and nine times. The chain uses TRBV27 and TRBJ1-1; the match to TRBD1 covers 7 bases. The V gene's germline CDR1 is MNHEY and CDR2 SMNVEV (reference sequence). This CDR3 spans 13 amino acids. J gave up 4 bases and V 2 bases, and 1 base lay outside the gene matches. CDR3 DNA sequence: TGTGCCAGCAGTTTAGCAGGGGGCACTGAAGCTTTCTTT. It codes for CASSLAGGTEAFF.

This clone occurred once. J is TRBJ1-3 and V is TRBV6-5; D is unresolved. The CDR3 has 12 residues. The germline gives CDR1 MNHEY, CDR2 SVGAGI. Trimming shortened V by 6 bases and J by 8 bases, and 11 bases separated the two germline ends. The CDR3 sequence is CASSESSDTIYF. CDR3 DNA sequence: TGTGCCAGCAGCGAGTCCTCCGACACCATATATTTT.

The rearrangement joins TRBV5-1 to TRBJ2-1; D uncertain. CDR3 size: 14 residues. Germline assignment: CDR1 SGHRS and CDR2 YFSETQ. V lost 0 bases to trimming and J lost 4 bases, with 8 bases between them. This CDR3 reads CASSLGQKYNEQFF. DNA of the CDR3: TGCGCCAGCAGCTTGGGCCAGAAATACAATGAGCAGTTCTTC.

The sample holds a few counts of this clone. This chain links TRBV4-1 with TRBJ2-1; D gene unclear. The V gene's germline CDR1 is MGHRA and CDR2 YSYEKL. V was cut by 1 base and J by 0 bases, with 10 bases left in between. The CDR3 runs to 16 residues. The CDR3 region is CASSQVNLVSYNEQFF. The CDR3 DNA reads as TGCGCCAGCAGCCAAGTTAATCTAGTCTCCTACAATGAGCAGTTCTTC.

The chain is built from TRBV28 and TRBJ1-2, with D unresolved. The CDR3 sequence is 12 residues long. Germline values: CDR1 MDHEN, CDR2 SYDVKM. V was clipped by 6 bases and J by 3 bases, with 8 bases between them. The chain's CDR3 is CASSNLYYGYTF. In DNA, the CDR3 is TGTGCCAGCAGCAATCTCTACTATGGCTACACCTTC.

The chain links TRBV18 to TRBJ2-7, with unresolved D. CDR1 is KGHSH, CDR2 LQKENI, per germline. The CDR3 is made up of 16 amino acids. The V end lost 1 base, the J end lost 0 bases, and 13 bases lay between the germline ends. Here the CDR3 DNA reads TGTGCCAGCTCACCACTTATGAGCCTAAACTCCTACGAGCAGTACTTC. Its translation is CASSPLMSLNSYEQYF. Looking up the rest from reference TRBV18 and TRBJ2-7 gives the full variable domain: NAGVMQNPRHLVRRRGQEARLRCSPMKGHSHVYWYRQLPEEGLKFMVYLQKENIIDESGMPKERFSAEFPKEGPSILRIQQVVRGDSAAYFCASSPLMSLNSYEQYFGPGTRLTVT.

This chain uses TRBV10-2 with TRBJ2-5; no firm D call. The CDR3 length is 12 residues. The germline V and J ends were trimmed by 4 bases and 3 bases, with 6 bases remaining between them. The germline V gene encodes CDR1 WSHSY and CDR2 SAAADI. As DNA, the CDR3 is TGCGCCAGCAGTGTTAGTGAAGAGACCCAGTACTTC. Translated: CASSVSEETQYF.

This chain links TRBV30 with TRBJ1-1; no clear D. Germline V gene data show CDR1 as GTSNPN and CDR2 as SVGIG (reference sequence). This CDR3 has 13 residues. Deletions cut 0 bases from V and 5 bases from J, with 10 bases between. The CDR3 bases are TGTGCCTGGAGTGTAATGATGCGAACTGAAGCTTTCTTT. Translated: CAWSVMMRTEAFF.

The chain carries TRBV18 and TRBJ2-7; TRBD2 matches 9 bases. This CDR3 comprises 15 residues. Germline CDR1 KGHSH, CDR2 LQKENI. V shed 1 base, J shed 5 bases, and the junction held 6 bases outside the gene matches. CDR3 sequence reads: CASSPLDSGSNEQYF. CDR3 bases: TGTGCCAGCTCACCACTGGATAGCGGGAGTAACGAGCAGTACTTC.

The CDR3 here is CASSLALAYNEQFF. The CDR3 nucleotides read TGTGCCAGCAGCTTAGCACTAGCCTACAATGAGCAGTTCTTC. The genes are TRBV7-9 and TRBJ2-1, with D possibly TRBD2 on 5 matching bases. The CDR3 is made up of 14 amino acids. Trimming pared 0 bases from V and 2 bases from J, leaving 5 bases between. Per germline, CDR1 SEHNR and CDR2 FQNEAQ (reference sequence).

This rearrangement joins TRBV5-5 to TRBJ1-5; D remains ambiguous. The CDR3 covers 18 residues. The V end was cut by 3 bases, the J end by 0 bases, with 19 bases between. CDR1 SGHKS and CDR2 YYEKEE come from the germline V gene (reference sequence). In DNA, the CDR3 is TGTGCCAGCAGCTCAGTCCCCAGGTTCGAGGATAGCAATCAGCCCCAGCATTTT. Translation: CASSSVPRFEDSNQPQHF.

The chain combines TRBV28 with TRBJ1-1, with a possible D match to TRBD1 (5 bases). The ends were cut back, 3 bases at V and 1 base at J, with 9 bases in the middle. Germline-derived CDR1 and CDR2 are MDHEN and SYDVKM. This CDR3 spans 14 amino acids. The DNA for the CDR3 is TGTGCCAGCAGTTTGGGGGGGGAGAACACTGAAGCTTTCTTT. This sequence encodes CASSLGGENTEAFF.

This clone was detected once. The chain employs TRBV11-3 and TRBJ2-3; 7 bases map to TRBD2. The CDR3 extends over 14 amino acids. Trimming removed 10 bases from V and 2 bases from J; junction bases left unmatched: 9. Germline V CDR1 and CDR2: SGHNT, YENEEA. CDR3 sequence reads: CAMRLADYTDTQYF. In nucleotides, the CDR3 is TGTGCCATGAGGCTAGCGGACTACACAGATACGCAGTATTTT.